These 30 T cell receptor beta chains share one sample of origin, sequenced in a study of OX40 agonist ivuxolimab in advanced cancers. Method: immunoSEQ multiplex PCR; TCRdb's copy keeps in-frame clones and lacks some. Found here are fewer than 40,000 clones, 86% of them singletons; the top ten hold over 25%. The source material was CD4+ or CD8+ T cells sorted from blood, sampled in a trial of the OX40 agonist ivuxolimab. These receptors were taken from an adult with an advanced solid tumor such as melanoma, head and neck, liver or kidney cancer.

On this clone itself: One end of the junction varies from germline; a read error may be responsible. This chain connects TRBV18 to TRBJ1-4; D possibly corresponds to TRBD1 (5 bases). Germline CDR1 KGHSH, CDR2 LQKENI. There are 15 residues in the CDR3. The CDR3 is CASSPADSTNEKLFF. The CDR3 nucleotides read TGTGCCAGCTCACCAGCCGACAGCACCAATGAAAAGCTGTTTTTT.

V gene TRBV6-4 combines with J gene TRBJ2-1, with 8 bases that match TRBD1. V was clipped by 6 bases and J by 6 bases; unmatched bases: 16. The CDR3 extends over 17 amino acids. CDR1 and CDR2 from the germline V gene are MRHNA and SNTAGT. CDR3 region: CASSPSGPGGLGNEQFF. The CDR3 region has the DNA TGTGCCAGCAGCCCGTCTGGTCCAGGGGGCTTGGGCAATGAGCAGTTCTTC.

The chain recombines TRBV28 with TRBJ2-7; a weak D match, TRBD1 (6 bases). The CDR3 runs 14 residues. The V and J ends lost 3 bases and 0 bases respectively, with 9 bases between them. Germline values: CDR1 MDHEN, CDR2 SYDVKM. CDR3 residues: CASSFDRSSYEQYF. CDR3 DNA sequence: TGTGCCAGCAGTTTCGACAGGAGCTCCTACGAGCAGTACTTC.

CDR3 residues: CASSLINTEAFF. The CDR3 DNA follows: TGTGCCAGCAGCCTAATAAACACTGAAGCTTTCTTT. The rearrangement uses TRBV7-9 and TRBJ1-1; no clear D gene. Germline CDR1 SEHNR, CDR2 FQNEAQ (reference sequence). The CDR3 has 12 amino acids. The ends were cut back, 5 bases at V and 2 bases at J, with 6 bases in the middle.

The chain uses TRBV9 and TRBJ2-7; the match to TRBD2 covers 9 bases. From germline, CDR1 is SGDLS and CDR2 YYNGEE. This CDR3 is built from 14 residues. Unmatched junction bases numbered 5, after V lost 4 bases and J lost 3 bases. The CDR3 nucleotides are TGTGCCAGCAGCTCTTTTAGCGGGAGCTACGAGCAGTACTTC. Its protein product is CASSSFSGSYEQYF.

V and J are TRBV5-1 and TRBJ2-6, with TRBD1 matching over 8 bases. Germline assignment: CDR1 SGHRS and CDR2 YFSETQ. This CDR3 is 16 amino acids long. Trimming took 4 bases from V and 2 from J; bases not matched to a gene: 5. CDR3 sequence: CASSPRTGTGANVLTF. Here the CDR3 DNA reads TGCGCCAGCAGCCCCCGGACAGGGACTGGGGCCAACGTCCTGACTTTC. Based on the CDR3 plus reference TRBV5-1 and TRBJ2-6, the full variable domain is KAGVTQTPRYLIKTRGQQVTLSCSPISGHRSVSWYQQTPGQGLQFLFEYFSETQRNKGNFPGRFSGRQFSNSRSEMNVSTLELGDSALYLCASSPRTGTGANVLTFGAGSRLTVL.

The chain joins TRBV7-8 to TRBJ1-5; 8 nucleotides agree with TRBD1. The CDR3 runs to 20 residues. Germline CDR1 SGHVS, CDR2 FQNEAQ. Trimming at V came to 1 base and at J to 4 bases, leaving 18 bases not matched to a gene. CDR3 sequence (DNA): TGTGCCAGCAGCTTAGGCCCGGACAGGGAATTTGTCAGACGGAATCAGCCCCAGCATTTT. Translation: CASSLGPDREFVRRNQPQHF. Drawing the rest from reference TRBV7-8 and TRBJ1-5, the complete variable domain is GAGVSQSPRYKVAKRGQDVALRCDPISGHVSLFWYQQALGQGPEFLTYFQNEAQLDKSGLPSDRFFAERPEGSVSTLKIQRTQQEDSAVYLCASSLGPDREFVRRNQPQHFGDGTRLSIL.

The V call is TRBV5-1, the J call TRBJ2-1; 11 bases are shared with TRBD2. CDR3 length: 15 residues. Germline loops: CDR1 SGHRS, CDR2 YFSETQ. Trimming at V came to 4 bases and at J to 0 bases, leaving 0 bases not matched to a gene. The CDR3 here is CASSGLAGSYNEQFF. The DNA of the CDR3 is TGCGCCAGCAGCGGACTAGCGGGCTCCTACAATGAGCAGTTCTTC.

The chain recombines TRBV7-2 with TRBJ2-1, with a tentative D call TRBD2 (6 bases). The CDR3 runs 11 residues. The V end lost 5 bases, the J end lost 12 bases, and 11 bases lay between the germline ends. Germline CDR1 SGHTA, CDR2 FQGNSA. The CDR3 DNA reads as TGTGCCAGCAGCCTCGGGACTTCGCAGTTCTTC. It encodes CASSLGTSQFF.

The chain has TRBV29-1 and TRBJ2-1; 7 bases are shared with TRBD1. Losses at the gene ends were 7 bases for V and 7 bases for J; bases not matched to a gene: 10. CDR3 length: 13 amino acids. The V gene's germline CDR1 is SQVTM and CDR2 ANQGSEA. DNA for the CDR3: TGCAGCGCCCACCGGGGCAGGGGGAATGAGCAGTTCTTC. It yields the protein CSAHRGRGNEQFF.

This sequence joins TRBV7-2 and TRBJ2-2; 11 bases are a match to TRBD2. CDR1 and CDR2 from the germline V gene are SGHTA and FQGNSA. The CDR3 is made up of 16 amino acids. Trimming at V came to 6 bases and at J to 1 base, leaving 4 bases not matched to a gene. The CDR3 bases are TGTGCCAGCAGTTTGACTAGCGGGGTGAACACCGGGGAGCTGTTTTTT. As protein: CASSLTSGVNTGELFF. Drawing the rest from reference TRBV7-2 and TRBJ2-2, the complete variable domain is GAGVSQSPSNKVTEKGKDVELRCDPISGHTALYWYRQSLGQGLEFLIYFQGNSAPDKSGLPSDRFSAERTGGSVSTLTIQRTQQEDSAVYLCASSLTSGVNTGELFFGEGSRLTVL.

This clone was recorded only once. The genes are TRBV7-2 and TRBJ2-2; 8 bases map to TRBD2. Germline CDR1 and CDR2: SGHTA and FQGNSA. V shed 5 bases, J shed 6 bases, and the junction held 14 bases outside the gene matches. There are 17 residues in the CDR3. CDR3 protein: CASSPSEKRGISGELFF. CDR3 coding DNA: TGTGCCAGCAGCCCCTCAGAGAAGCGGGGGATCTCCGGGGAGCTGTTTTTT.

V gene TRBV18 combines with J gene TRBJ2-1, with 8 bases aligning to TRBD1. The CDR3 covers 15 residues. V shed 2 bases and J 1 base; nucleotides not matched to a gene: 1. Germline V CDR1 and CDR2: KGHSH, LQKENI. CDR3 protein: CASSPWDRSYNEQFF. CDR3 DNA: TGTGCCAGCTCACCATGGGACAGGTCCTACAATGAGCAGTTCTTC.

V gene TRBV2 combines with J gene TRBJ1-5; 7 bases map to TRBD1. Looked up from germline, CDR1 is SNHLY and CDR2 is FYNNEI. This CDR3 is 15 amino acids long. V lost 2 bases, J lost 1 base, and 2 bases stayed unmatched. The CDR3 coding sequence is TGTGCCAGCAGTGAACTGACAGGGAGCAATCAGCCCCAGCATTTT. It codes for CASSELTGSNQPQHF.

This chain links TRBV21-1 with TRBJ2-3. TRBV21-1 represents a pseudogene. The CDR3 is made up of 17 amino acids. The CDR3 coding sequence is TGTGCCAGCAGCAAAAAGATCGGGACCCCTGGCACAGATACGCAGTATTTT. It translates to CASSKKIGTPGTDTQYF.

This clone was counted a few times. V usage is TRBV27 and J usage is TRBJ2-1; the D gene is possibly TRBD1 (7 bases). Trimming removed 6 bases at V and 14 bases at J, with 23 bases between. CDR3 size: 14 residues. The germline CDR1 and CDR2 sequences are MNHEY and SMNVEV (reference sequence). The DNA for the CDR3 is TGTGCCAGCAGACCTTTGGGGGGACAGACATTTGAGTTCTTC. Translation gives CASRPLGGQTFEFF.

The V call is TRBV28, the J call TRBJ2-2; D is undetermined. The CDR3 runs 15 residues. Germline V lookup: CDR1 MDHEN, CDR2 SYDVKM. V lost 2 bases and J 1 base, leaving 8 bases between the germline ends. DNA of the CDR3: TGTGCCAGCAGTTTAAACGGAGAGAACACCGGGGAGCTGTTTTTT. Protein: CASSLNGENTGELFF.

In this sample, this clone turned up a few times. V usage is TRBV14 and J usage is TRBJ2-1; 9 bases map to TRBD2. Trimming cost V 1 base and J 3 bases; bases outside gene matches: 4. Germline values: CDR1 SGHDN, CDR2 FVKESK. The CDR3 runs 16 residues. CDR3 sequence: CASSQATSGIYNEQFF. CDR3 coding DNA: TGTGCCAGCAGCCAAGCGACTAGCGGAATCTACAATGAGCAGTTCTTC. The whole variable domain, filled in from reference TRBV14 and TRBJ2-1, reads EAGVTQFPSHSVIEKGQTVTLRCDPISGHDNLYWYRRVMGKEIKFLLHFVKESKQDESGMPNNRFLAERTGGTYSTLKVQPAELEDSGVYFCASSQATSGIYNEQFFGPGTRLTVL.

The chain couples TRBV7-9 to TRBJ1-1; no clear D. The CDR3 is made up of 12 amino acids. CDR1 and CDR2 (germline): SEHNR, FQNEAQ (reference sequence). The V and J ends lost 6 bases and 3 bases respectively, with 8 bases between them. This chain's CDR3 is CASSPSDTEAFF. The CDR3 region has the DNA TGTGCCAGCAGTCCATCAGACACTGAAGCTTTCTTT.

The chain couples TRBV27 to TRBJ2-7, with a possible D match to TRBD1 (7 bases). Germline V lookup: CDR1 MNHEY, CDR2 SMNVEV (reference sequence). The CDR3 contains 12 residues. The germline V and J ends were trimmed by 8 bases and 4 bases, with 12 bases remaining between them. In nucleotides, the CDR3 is TGTGCCAGCGCGGGGACAGCTTACGAGCAGTACTTC. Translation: CASAGTAYEQYF.

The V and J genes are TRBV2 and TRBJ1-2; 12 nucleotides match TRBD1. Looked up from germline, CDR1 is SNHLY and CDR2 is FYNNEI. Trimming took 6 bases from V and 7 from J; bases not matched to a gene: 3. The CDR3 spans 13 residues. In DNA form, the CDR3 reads TGTGCCAGCAGGGGGACAGGGGGCGGTGGCTACACCTTC. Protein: CASRGTGGGGYTF.

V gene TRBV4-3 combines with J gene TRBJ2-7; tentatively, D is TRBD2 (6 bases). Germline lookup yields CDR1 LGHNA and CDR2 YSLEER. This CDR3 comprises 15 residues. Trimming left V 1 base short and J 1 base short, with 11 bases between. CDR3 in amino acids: CASSQGLEGSYEQYF. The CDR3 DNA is TGCGCCAGCAGCCAAGGTTTGGAGGGGTCCTACGAGCAGTACTTC.

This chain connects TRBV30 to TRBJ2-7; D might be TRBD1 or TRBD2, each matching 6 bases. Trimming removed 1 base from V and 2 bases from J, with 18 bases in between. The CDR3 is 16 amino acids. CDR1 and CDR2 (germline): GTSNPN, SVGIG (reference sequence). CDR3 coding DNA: TGTGCCTGGAGTGAAGGGGGACTCTCCGGAGCCTACGAGCAGTACTTC. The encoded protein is CAWSEGGLSGAYEQYF. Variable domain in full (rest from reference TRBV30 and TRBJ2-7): SQTIHQWPATLVQPVGSPLSLECTVEGTSNPNLYWYRQAAGRGLQLLFYSVGIGQISSEVPQNLSASRPQDRQFILSSKKLLLSDSGFYLCAWSEGGLSGAYEQYFGPGTRLTVT.

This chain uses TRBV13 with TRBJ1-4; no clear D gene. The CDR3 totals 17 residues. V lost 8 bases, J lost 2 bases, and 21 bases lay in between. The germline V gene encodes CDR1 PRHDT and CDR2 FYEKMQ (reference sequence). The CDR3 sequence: CASSFYLGSGTNEKLFF. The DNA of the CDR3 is TGTGCCAGCTCTTTTTACCTGGGCTCAGGCACTAATGAAAAACTGTTTTTT.

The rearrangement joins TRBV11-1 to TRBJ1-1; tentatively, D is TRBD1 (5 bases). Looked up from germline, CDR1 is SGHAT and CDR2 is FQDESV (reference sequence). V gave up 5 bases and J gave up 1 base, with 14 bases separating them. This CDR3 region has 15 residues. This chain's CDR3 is CASSPPSGTNTEAFF. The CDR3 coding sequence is TGTGCCAGCAGCCCCCCGTCGGGGACGAACACTGAAGCTTTCTTT.

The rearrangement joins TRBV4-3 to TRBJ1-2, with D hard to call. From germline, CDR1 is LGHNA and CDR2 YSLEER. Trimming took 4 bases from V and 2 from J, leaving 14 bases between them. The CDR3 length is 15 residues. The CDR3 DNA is TGCGCCAGCAGCCCCTGGCCAGGTTCAAACTATGGCTACACCTTC. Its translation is CASSPWPGSNYGYTF.

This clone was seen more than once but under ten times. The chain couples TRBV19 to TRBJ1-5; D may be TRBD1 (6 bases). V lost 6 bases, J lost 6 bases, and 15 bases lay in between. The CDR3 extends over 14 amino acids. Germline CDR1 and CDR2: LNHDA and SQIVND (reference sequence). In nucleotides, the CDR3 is TGTGCCAGTAGCTCTCGGGGGCCAGGTCAGCCCCAGCATTTT. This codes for CASSSRGPGQPQHF.

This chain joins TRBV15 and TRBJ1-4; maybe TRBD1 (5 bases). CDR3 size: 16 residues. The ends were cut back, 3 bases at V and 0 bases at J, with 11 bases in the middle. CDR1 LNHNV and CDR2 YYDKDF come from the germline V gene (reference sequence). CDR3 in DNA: TGTGCCACCAGCAGGGCCCTAGGGGCAACTAATGAAAAACTGTTTTTT. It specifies CATSRALGATNEKLFF.

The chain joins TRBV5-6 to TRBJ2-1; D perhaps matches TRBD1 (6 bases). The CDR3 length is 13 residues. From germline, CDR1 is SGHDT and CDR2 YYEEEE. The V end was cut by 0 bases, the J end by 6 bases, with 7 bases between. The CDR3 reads CASSLAGVNEQFF. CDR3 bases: TGTGCCAGCAGCTTGGCAGGGGTCAATGAGCAGTTCTTC.

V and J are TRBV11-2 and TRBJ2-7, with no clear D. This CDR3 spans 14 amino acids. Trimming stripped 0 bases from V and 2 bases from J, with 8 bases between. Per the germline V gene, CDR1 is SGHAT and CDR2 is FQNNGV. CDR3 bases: TGTGCCAGCAGCTTAGATGAGACACCCTACGAGCAGTACTTC. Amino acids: CASSLDETPYEQYF.